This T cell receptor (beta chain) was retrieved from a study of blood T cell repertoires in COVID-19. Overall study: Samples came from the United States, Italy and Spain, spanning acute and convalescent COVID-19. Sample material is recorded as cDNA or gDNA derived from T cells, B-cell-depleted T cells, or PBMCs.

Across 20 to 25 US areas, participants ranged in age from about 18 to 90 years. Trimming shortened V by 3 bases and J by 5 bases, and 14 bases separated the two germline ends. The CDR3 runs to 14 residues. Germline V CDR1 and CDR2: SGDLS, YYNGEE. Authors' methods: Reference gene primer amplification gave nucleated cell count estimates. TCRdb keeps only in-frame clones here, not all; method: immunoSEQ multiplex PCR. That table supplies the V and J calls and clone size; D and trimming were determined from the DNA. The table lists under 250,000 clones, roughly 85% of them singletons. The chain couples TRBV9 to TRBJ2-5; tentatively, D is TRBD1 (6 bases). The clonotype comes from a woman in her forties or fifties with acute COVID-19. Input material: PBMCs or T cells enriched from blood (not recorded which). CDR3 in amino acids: CASSEGHLVETQYF. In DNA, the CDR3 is TGTGCCAGCAGCGAGGGACATTTGGTCGAGACCCAGTACTTC.